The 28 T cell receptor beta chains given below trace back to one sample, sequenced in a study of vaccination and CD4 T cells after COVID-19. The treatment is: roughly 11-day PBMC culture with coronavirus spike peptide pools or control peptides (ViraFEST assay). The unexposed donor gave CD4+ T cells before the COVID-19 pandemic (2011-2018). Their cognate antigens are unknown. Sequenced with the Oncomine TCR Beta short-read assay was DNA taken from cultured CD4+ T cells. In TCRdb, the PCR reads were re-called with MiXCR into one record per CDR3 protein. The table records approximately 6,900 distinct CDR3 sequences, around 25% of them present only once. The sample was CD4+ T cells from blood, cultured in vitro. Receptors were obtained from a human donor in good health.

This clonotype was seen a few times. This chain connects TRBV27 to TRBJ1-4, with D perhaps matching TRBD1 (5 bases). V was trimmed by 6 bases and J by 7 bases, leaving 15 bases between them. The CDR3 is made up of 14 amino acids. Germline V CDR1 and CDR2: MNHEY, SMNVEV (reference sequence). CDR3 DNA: TGTGCCAGCAGACCTGGCAGGGAGCGTGAAAAACTGTTTTTT. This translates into CASRPGREREKLFF. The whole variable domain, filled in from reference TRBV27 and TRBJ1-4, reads EAQVTQNPRYLITVTGKKLTVTCSQNMNHEYMSWYRQDPGLGLRQIYYSMNVEVTDKGDVPEGYKVSRKEKRNFPLILESPSPNQTSLYFCASRPGREREKLFFGSGTQLSVL.

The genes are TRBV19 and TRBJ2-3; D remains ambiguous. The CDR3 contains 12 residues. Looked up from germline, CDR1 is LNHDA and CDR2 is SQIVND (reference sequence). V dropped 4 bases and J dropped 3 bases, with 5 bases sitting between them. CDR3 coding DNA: TGTGCCAGTAGTACAGCTACAGATACGCAGTATTTT. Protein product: CASSTATDTQYF.

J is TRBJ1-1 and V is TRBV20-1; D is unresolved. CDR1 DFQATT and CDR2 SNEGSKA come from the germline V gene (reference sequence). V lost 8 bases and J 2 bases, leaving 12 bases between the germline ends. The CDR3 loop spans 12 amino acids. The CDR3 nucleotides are TGCAGTCCTGTGGGTCCTAACACTGAAGCTTTCTTT. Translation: CSPVGPNTEAFF.

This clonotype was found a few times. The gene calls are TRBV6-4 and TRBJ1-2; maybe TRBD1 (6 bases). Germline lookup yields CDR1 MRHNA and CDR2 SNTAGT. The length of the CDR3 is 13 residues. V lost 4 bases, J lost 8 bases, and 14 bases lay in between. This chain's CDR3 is CASSVRDKRGYTF. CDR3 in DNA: TGTGCCAGCAGTGTGCGGGACAAAAGGGGCTACACCTTC.

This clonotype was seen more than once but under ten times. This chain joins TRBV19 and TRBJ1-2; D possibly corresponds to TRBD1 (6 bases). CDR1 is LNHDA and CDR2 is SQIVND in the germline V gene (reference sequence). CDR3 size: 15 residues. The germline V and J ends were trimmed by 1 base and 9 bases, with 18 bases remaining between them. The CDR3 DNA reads TGTGCCAGTAGTATAGCCCAGACCGAGGACAGCCGCTACACCTTC. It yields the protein CASSIAQTEDSRYTF.

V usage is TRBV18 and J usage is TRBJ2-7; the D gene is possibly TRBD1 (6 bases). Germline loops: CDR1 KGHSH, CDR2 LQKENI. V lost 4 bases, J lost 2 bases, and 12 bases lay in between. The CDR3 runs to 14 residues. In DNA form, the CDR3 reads TGTGCCAGCTCACTTCGACAGGAAGCCTACGAGCAGTACTTC. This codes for CASSLRQEAYEQYF.

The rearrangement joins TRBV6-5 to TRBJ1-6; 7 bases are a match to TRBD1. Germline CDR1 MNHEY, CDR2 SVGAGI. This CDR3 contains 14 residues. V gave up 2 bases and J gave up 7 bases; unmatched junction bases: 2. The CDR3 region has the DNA TGTGCCAGCAGTTACCGACAGGGAAATTCACCCCTCCACTTT. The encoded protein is CASSYRQGNSPLHF.

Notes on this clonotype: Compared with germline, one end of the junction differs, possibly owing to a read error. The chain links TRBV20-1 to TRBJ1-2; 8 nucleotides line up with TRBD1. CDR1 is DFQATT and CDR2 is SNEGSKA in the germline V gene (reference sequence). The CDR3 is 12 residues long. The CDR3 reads CSARDHRTGFFF. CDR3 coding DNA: TGCAGTGCTAGAGATCATCGGACAGGGTTCTTCTTC.

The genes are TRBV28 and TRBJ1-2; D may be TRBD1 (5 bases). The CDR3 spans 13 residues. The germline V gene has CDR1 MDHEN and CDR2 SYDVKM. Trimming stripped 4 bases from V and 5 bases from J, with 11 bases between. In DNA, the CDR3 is TGTGCCAGCAGTTACTGGGGGAGTTATGGCTACACCTTC. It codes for CASSYWGSYGYTF.

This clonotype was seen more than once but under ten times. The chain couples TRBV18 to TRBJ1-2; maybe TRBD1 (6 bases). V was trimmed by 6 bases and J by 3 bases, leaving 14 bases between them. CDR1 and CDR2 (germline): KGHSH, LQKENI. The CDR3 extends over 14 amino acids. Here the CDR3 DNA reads TGTGCCAGCTCTTATAGCGACAGGTACTATGGCTACACCTTC. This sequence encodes CASSYSDRYYGYTF. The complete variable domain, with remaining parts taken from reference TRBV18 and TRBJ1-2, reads NAGVMQNPRHLVRRRGQEARLRCSPMKGHSHVYWYRQLPEEGLKFMVYLQKENIIDESGMPKERFSAEFPKEGPSILRIQQVVRGDSAAYFCASSYSDRYYGYTFGSGTRLTVV.

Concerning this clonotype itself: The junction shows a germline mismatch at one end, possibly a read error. The CDR3 bases are TGTGCCACTGCCCGGGGCCCAATGAACACTGAAACTTTCTTT. It is translated as CATARGPMNTETFF. The V gene is TRBV19, the J gene TRBJ1-1; D may be TRBD1 (5 bases). From germline, CDR1 is LNHDA and CDR2 SQIVND (reference sequence). The CDR3 has 14 amino acids.

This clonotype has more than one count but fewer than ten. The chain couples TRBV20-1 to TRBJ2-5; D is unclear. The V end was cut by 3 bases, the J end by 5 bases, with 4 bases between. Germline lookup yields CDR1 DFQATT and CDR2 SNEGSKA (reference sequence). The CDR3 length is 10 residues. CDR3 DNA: TGCAGTGCTAGTCCCGAGACCCAGTACTTC. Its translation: CSASPETQYF.

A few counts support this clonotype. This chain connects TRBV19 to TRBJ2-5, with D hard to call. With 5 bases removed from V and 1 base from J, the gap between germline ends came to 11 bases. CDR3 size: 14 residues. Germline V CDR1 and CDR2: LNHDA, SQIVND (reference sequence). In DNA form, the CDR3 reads TGTGCCAGTAGTGGCCGATCCTTCCAAGAGACCCAGTACTTC. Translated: CASSGRSFQETQYF.

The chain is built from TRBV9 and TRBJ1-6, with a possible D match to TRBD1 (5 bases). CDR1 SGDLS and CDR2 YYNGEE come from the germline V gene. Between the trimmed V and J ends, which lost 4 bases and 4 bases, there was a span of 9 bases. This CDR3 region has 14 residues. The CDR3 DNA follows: TGTGCCAGCAGCCCGGGGACGTATAATTCACCCCTCCACTTT. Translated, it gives CASSPGTYNSPLHF. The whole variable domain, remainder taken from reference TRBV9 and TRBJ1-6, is DSGVTQTPKHLITATGQRVTLRCSPRSGDLSVYWYQQSLDQGLQFLIQYYNGEERAKGNILERFSAQQFPDLHSELNLSSLELGDSALYFCASSPGTYNSPLHFGNGTRLTVT.

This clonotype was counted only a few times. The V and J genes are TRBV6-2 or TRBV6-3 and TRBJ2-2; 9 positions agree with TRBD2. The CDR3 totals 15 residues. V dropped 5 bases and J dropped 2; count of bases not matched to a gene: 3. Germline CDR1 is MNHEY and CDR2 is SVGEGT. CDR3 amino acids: CASSQRGDNTGELFF. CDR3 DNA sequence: TGTGCCAGCAGTCAGCGGGGGGATAACACCGGGGAGCTGTTTTTT.

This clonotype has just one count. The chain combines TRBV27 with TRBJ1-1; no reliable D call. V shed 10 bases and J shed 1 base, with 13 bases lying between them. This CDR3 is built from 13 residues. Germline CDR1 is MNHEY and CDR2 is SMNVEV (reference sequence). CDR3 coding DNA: TGTGCCAACAGCACGGACCCGAACACTGAAGCTTTCTTT. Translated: CANSTDPNTEAFF.

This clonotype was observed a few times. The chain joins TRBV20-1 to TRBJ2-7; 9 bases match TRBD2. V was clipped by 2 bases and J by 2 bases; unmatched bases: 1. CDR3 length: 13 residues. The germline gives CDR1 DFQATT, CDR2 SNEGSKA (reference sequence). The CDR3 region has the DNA TGCAGTGCTAGACTAGCGGGGACCTACGAGCAGTACTTC. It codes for CSARLAGTYEQYF.

The CDR3 DNA reads as TGTGCCAGCACCCTAGGTCGGACCGGGGAGCTGTTTTTT. Translation gives CASTLGRTGELFF. This chain connects TRBV6-1 to TRBJ2-2, with D unresolved. CDR3 length equals 13 residues. The V end was cut by 7 bases, the J end by 5 bases, with 11 bases between. Germline V CDR1 and CDR2: MNHNS, SASEGT.

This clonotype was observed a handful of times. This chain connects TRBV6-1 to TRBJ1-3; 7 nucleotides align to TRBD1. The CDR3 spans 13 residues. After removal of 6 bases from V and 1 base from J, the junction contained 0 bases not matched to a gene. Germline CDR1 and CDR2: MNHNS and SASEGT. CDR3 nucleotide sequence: TGTGCCAGCAGCAGGGGGTCTGGAAACACCATATATTTT. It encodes CASSRGSGNTIYF.

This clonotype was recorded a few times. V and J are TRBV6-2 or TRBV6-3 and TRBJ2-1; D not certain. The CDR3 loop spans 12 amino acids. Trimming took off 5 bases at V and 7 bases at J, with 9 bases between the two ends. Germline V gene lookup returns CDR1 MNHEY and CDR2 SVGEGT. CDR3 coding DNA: TGTGCCAGCAGTCCTACTCGTAATGAGCAGTTCTTC. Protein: CASSPTRNEQFF.

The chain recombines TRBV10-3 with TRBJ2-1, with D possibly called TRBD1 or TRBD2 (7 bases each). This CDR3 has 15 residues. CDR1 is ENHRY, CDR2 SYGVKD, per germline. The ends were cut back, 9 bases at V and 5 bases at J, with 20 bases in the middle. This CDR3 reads CAINPGGAPNNEQFF. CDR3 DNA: TGTGCCATTAACCCAGGGGGGGCCCCCAACAATGAGCAGTTCTTC.

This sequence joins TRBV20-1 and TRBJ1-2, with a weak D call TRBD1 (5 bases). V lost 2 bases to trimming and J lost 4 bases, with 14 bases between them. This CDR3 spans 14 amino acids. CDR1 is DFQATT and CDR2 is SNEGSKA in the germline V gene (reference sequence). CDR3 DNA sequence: TGCAGTGCTAGAATGTGGGACGGAGTCTATGGCTACACCTTC. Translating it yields CSARMWDGVYGYTF.

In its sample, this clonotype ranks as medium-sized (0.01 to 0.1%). The DNA of the CDR3 is TGCAGTGCTAGAGATCTAGCGGGGGGGATTCAAGAGACCCAGTACTTC. Translation: CSARDLAGGIQETQYF. The chain recombines TRBV20-1 with TRBJ2-5, with 12 bases that match TRBD2. Germline V lookup: CDR1 DFQATT, CDR2 SNEGSKA (reference sequence). The ends lost 0 bases at V and 2 bases at J; junction bases unmatched: 4. The CDR3 is 16 amino acids.

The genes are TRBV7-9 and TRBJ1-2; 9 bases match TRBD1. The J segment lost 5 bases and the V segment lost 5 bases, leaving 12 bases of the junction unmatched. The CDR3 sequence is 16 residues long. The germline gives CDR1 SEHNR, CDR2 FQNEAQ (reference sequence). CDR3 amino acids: CASSPTRDRVWYGYTF. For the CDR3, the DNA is TGTGCCAGCAGCCCCACTCGGGACAGGGTTTGGTATGGCTACACCTTC. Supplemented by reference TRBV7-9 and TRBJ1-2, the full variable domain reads DTGVSQNPRHKITKRGQNVTFRCDPISEHNRLYWYRQTLGQGPEFLTYFQNEAQLEKSRLLSDRFSAERPKGSFSTLEIQRTEQGDSAMYLCASSPTRDRVWYGYTFGSGTRLTVV.

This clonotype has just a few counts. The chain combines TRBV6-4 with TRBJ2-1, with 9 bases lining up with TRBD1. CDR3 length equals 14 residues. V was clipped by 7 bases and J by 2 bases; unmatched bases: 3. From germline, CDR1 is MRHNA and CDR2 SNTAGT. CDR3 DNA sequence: TGTGCCAGCAAGCGGGACAGGGCCTACAATGAGCAGTTCTTC. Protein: CASKRDRAYNEQFF.

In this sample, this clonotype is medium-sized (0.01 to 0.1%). The CDR3: CASSPVRTDTQYF. The CDR3 DNA is TGTGCCAGCAGCCCGGTCCGGACGGATACGCAGTATTTT. This sequence joins TRBV7-8 and TRBJ2-3, with D unresolved. The CDR3 has 13 amino acids. CDR1 is SGHVS, CDR2 FQNEAQ, per germline. V gave up 5 bases and J gave up 6 bases, with 12 bases separating them. The variable domain in full, completed from reference TRBV7-8 and TRBJ2-3, reads GAGVSQSPRYKVAKRGQDVALRCDPISGHVSLFWYQQALGQGPEFLTYFQNEAQLDKSGLPSDRFFAERPEGSVSTLKIQRTQQEDSAVYLCASSPVRTDTQYFGPGTRLTVL.

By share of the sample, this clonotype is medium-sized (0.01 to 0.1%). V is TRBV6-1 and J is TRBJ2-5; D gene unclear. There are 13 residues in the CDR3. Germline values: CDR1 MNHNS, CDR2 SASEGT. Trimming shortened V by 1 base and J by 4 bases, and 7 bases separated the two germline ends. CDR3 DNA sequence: TGTGCCAGCAGTGAAGTTCCTACAGAGACCCAGTACTTC. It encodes CASSEVPTETQYF.

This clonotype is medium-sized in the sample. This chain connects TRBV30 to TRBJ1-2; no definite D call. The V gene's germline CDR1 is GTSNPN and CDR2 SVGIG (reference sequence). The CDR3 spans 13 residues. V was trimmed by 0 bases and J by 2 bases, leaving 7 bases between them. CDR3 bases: TGTGCCTGGAGTGTACAAGCAAACTATGGCTACACCTTC. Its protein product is CAWSVQANYGYTF.